The 9 T cell receptor beta chains below were found in one sample sequenced in a study of breast tumors, draining lymph nodes, adjacent tissues. TCRdb re-analysed the multiplex PCR reads in MiXCR, keeping a single row per CDR3 protein. This sample has some 97,000 distinct CDR3 sequences, with around 20% found just once. The lymph nodes were axillary draining lymph nodes from breast cancer patients. Input material: axillary lymph node tissue. These receptors all stem from a female donor with breast cancer. Some clones in this sample may be carry-over from other donors' samples.

In its sample, this clonotype was seen many times. The CDR3 loop reads CSARAATGYEQYF. The DNA for the CDR3 is TGCAGTGCTAGAGCCGCGACAGGTTACGAGCAGTACTTC. The chain is built from TRBV20-1 and TRBJ2-7; D is possibly TRBD1 (6 bases). The CDR3 spans 13 residues. The ends were cut back, 1 base at V and 4 bases at J, with 11 bases in the middle. CDR1 and CDR2 from the germline V gene are DFQATT and SNEGSKA (reference sequence).

Regarding this clonotype: This clone may be a read error of a much larger clone one base away. The V gene is TRBV5-4, the J gene TRBJ2-3, with D possibly matching TRBD2 (6 bases). Germline V gene data show CDR1 as SGHNT and CDR2 as YYREEE (reference sequence). This CDR3 spans 15 amino acids. The CDR3 nucleotides read TGTGCCAGCGGCTTAGCGGCTTCTAGCACAGATACGCAGTATTTT. Its translation is CASGLAASSTDTQYF.

This clonotype was recorded many times. The chain links TRBV7-3 to TRBJ2-2; 7 bases align to TRBD2. This CDR3 contains 17 residues. Germline lookup yields CDR1 SGHTA and CDR2 FQGTGA. Losses at the gene ends were 0 bases for V and 5 bases for J; bases not matched to a gene: 9. CDR3 in amino acids: CASSLTGSGGRTGELFF. CDR3 nucleotides: TGTGCCAGCAGCTTAACGGGCTCGGGAGGTCGGACCGGGGAGCTGTTTTTT.

This clonotype was found many times. J is TRBJ1-2 and V is TRBV30; 9 positions match TRBD1. Looked up from germline, CDR1 is GTSNPN and CDR2 is SVGIG (reference sequence). The CDR3 consists of 15 residues. J lost 8 bases, V lost 3 bases, and 13 bases had no gene match. Here the CDR3 DNA reads TGTGCCTGGAGAAAGGGACAGGGTAAATCGGAGGGCTACACCTTC. The encoded protein is CAWRKGQGKSEGYTF.

Only a few counts were recorded for this clonotype. The chain links TRBV3-1 to TRBJ2-4, with unresolved D. Germline V lookup: CDR1 LGHDT, CDR2 YNNKEL (reference sequence). The V and J ends lost 0 bases and 15 bases respectively, with 12 bases between them. The CDR3 has 12 residues. CDR3 DNA sequence: TGTGCCAGCAGCCAAGAAGGCGGTGGGTGGTACTTC. It specifies CASSQEGGGWYF.

This clonotype was seen a few times. The chain recombines TRBV27 with TRBJ2-2, with D unresolved. CDR3 length equals 13 residues. CDR1 is MNHEY, CDR2 SMNVEV, per germline (reference sequence). V was trimmed by 5 bases and J by 2 bases, leaving 6 bases between them. The CDR3 coding sequence is TGTGCCAGCAGTCCCATTAACACCGGGGAGCTGTTTTTT. This codes for CASSPINTGELFF.

This clonotype was detected ten times or more. CDR3 nucleotide sequence: TGTGCCAGCAAGGTCACCGGGGAGCTGTTTTTT. Translated, it gives CASKVTGELFF. This chain uses TRBV2 with TRBJ2-2; D not certain. The CDR3 has 11 amino acids. In germline, CDR1 is SNHLY, CDR2 FYNNEI. The V end lost 7 bases, the J end lost 4 bases, and 4 bases lay between the germline ends. Drawing the rest from reference TRBV2 and TRBJ2-2, the complete variable domain is EPEVTQTPSHQVTQMGQEVILRCVPISNHLYFYWYRQILGQKVEFLVSFYNNEISEKSEIFDDQFSVERPDGSNFTLKIRSTKLEDSAMYFCASKVTGELFFGEGSRLTVL.

This clonotype occurred many times. The chain is built from TRBV6-5 and TRBJ2-5; 9 bases match TRBD1. V shed 8 bases, J shed 2 bases, and the junction held 9 bases outside the gene matches. Germline CDR1 and CDR2: MNHEY and SVGAGI. The CDR3 is 15 amino acids. Written as DNA, the CDR3 is TGTGCCAGCCGAGGGACAGGGACGGGGCAAGAGACCCAGTACTTC. Its translation is CASRGTGTGQETQYF.

With respect to this clonotype: A much larger clone lies one base from this, so it may be a read error. The V call is TRBV14, the J call TRBJ2-7, with 7 bases aligning to TRBD1. The CDR3 is 13 residues long. J gave up 9 bases and V 4 bases, and 9 bases lay outside the gene matches. The germline gives CDR1 SGHDN, CDR2 FVKESK. The CDR3 spells CASSPTGIHGQYF. The CDR3 DNA reads TGTGCCAGCAGCCCGACAGGGATCCACGGGCAGTACTTC.